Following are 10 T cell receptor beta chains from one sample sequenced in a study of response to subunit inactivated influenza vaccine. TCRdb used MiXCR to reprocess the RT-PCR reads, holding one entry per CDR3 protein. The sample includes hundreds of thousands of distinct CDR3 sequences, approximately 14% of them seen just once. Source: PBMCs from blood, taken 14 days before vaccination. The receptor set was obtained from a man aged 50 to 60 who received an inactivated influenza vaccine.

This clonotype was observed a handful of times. CDR3 coding DNA: TGCAGTGCTTCAAGGACAGGGATCACTAACTATGGCTACACCTTC. Encoded protein: CSASRTGITNYGYTF. The rearrangement joins TRBV20-1 to TRBJ1-2; 8 bases align to TRBD1. The germline V gene has CDR1 DFQATT and CDR2 SNEGSKA (reference sequence). The CDR3 is 15 amino acids. V was pared by 5 bases and J by 0 bases, with 8 bases of the junction left unmatched.

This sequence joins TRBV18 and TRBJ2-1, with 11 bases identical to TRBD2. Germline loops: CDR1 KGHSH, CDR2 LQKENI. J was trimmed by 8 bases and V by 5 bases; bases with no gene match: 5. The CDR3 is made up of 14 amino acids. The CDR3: CASSSTSGIHEQFF. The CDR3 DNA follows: TGTGCCAGCTCATCGACTAGCGGGATCCATGAGCAGTTCTTC. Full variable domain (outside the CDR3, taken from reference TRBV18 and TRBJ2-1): NAGVMQNPRHLVRRRGQEARLRCSPMKGHSHVYWYRQLPEEGLKFMVYLQKENIIDESGMPKERFSAEFPKEGPSILRIQQVVRGDSAAYFCASSSTSGIHEQFFGPGTRLTVL.

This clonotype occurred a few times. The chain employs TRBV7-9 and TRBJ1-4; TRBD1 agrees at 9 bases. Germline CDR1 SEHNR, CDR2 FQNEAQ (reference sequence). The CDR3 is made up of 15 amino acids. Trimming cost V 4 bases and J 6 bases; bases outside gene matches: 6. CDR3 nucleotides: TGTGCCAGCAGCTCAATCCGGGACAGGGATGAAAAACTGTTTTTT. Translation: CASSSIRDRDEKLFF.

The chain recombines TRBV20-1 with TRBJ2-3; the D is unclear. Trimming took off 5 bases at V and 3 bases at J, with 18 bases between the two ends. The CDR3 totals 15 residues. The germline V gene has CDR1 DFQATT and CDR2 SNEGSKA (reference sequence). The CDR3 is CSAPTGSAPTDTQYF. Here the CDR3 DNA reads TGCAGTGCTCCGACGGGTTCCGCACCGACAGATACGCAGTATTTT.

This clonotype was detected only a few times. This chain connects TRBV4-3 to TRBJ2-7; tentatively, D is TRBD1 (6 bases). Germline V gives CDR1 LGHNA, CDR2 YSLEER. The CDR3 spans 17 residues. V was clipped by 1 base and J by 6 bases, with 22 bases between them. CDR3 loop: CASSQGPPGQRPSEQYF. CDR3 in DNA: TGCGCCAGCAGCCAAGGCCCTCCTGGACAGAGGCCTAGCGAGCAGTACTTC.

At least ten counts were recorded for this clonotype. CDR3 in DNA: TGCGCCAGCAGCCAAGATACAGGGAGAGGGCAGCCCCAGCATTTT. Translation: CASSQDTGRGQPQHF. The chain couples TRBV4-3 to TRBJ1-5; TRBD1 might be the D (6 bases). CDR3 length: 15 residues. Germline CDR1 is LGHNA and CDR2 is YSLEER. Trimming pared 0 bases from V and 7 bases from J, leaving 13 bases between.

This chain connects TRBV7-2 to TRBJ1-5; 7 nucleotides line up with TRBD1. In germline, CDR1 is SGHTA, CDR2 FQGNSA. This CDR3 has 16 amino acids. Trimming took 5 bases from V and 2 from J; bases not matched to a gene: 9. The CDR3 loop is CASSPTGEVGNQPQHF. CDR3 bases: TGTGCCAGCAGCCCCACAGGGGAGGTAGGCAATCAGCCCCAGCATTTT. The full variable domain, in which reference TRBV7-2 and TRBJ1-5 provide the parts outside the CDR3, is GAGVSQSPSNKVTEKGKDVELRCDPISGHTALYWYRQSLGQGLEFLIYFQGNSAPDKSGLPSDRFSAERTGGSVSTLTIQRTQQEDSAVYLCASSPTGEVGNQPQHFGDGTRLSIL.

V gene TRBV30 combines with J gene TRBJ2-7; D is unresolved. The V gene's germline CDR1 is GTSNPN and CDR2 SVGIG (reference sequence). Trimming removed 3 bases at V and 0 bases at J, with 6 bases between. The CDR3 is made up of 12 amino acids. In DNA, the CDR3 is TGTGCCTGGAGCGGACCCTCCTACGAGCAGTACTTC. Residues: CAWSGPSYEQYF.

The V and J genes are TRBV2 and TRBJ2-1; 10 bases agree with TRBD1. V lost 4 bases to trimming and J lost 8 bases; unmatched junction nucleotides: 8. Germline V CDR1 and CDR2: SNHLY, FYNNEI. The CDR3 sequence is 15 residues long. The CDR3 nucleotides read TGTGCCAGCAGTGGACGAAGGACAGGGGGATATGAGCAGTTCTTC. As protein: CASSGRRTGGYEQFF.

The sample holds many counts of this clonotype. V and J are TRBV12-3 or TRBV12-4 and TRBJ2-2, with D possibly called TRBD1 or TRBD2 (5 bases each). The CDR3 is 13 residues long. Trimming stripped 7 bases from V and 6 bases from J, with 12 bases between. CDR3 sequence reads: CASKISGPGELFF. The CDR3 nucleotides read TGTGCCAGCAAAATATCGGGGCCCGGGGAGCTGTTTTTT.